A selection of T cell receptor beta chains follows, all from one sample in a study of blood T cell repertoires in COVID-19. The repertoire was sequenced with immunoSEQ multiplex PCR; TCRdb's copy has only in-frame clones and lacks some. The sample has more than 200,000 clones; approximately 80% are singletons. The sequenced material came from PBMCs or T cells enriched from blood (not recorded which). These receptor sequences come from a man between 60 and 75 years old who had recovered from COVID-19. Each CDR3 is given with its conserved first and last residue. D genes are given only for firm matches. A clone size is listed for some rows: how often the clone was seen (once, few, many), or a class if it is expanded.

V gene	D gene	J gene	clone size	CDR3 protein	CDR3 DNA
TRBV2	-	TRBJ1-4	-	CASSGQAGNEKLFF	TGTGCCAGCAGTGGACAGGCGGGTAATGAAAAACTGTTTTTT
TRBV21-1	-	TRBJ1-2	-	CASSNNRERLFYGYTF	TGTGCCAGCAGCAATAATCGAGAGAGACTGTTCTATGGCTACACCTTC
TRBV11-3	TRBD2	TRBJ2-1	-	CASSSKGGLAPRNEQFF	TGTGCCAGCAGCTCAAAGGGAGGACTAGCACCTCGCAATGAGCAGTTCTTC
TRBV11-1	-	TRBJ2-5	-	CASSLIRGQETQYF	TGTGCCAGCAGCCTAATCCGGGGACAAGAGACCCAGTACTTC
TRBV18	TRBD1	TRBJ2-2	-	CASSPGQDTGELFF	TGTGCCAGCTCACCGGGACAGGACACCGGGGAGCTGTTTTTT
TRBV30	-	TRBJ1-2	-	CAWSHNSRGPYGYTF	TGTGCCTGGAGTCACAATTCCAGGGGCCCCTATGGCTACACCTTC
TRBV6-2/TRBV6-3	-	TRBJ1-1	-	CASSYRGYTEAFF	TGTGCCAGCAGTTACAGGGGCTACACTGAAGCTTTCTTT
TRBV4-3	-	TRBJ1-2	-	CASSPGTRGGYTF	TGCGCCAGCAGCCCGGGAACGCGAGGGGGCTACACCTTC
TRBV24-1	TRBD2	TRBJ2-3	-	CATSVPGLGSDTQYF	TGTGCCACCAGTGTCCCGGGACTAGGGTCAGATACGCAGTATTTT
TRBV19	-	TRBJ1-3	-	CASSTQGLGNTIYF	TGTGCCAGTAGTACCCAGGGGTTAGGAAACACCATATATTTT
TRBV7-2	-	TRBJ2-7	-	CASSPNIDRTYEQYF	TGTGCCAGCAGCCCCAACATCGACAGAACCTACGAGCAGTACTTC
TRBV10-3	-	TRBJ1-1	-	CAIGNRDNTEAFF	TGTGCCATCGGCAACAGGGACAACACTGAAGCTTTCTTT
TRBV29-1	-	TRBJ2-1	-	CSVVQGYNEQFF	TGCAGCGTCGTACAGGGTTACAATGAGCAGTTCTTC
TRBV19	-	TRBJ1-5	-	CASSATRTAWGGHF	TGTGCCAGTAGTGCGACGAGGACAGCATGGGGCGGGCATTTT
TRBV16	-	TRBJ2-5	-	CASSQYQGTRGETQYF	TGTGCCAGCAGCCAATATCAGGGAACGAGAGGAGAGACCCAGTACTTC
TRBV7-9	-	TRBJ2-2	-	CASSFMGVLVEEELFF	TGTGCCAGCAGCTTCATGGGAGTCCTGGTGGAGGAGGAGCTGTTTTTT
TRBV4-3	-	TRBJ2-5	-	CASSPRGTQETQYF	TGCGCCAGCAGCCCCCGTGGCACCCAAGAGACCCAGTACTTC
TRBV2	-	TRBJ1-6	-	CASSEALPRAGDNSPLHF	TGTGCCAGCAGTGAAGCGCTTCCCAGGGCTGGGGATAATTCACCCCTCCACTTT
TRBV7-9	TRBD2	TRBJ2-3	-	CASSSGLARNTQYF	TGTGCCAGCAGCTCGGGACTAGCGAGGAATACGCAGTATTTT
TRBV18	TRBD1	TRBJ1-1	-	CASSKQGFNAEAFF	TGTGCCAGCTCGAAACAGGGGTTCAACGCTGAAGCTTTCTTT
TRBV29-1	-	TRBJ2-3	-	CSVEGHFGTDTQYF	TGCAGCGTTGAAGGGCATTTCGGGACAGATACGCAGTATTTT
TRBV30	TRBD1	TRBJ1-2	-	CAWRNDRVYGYTF	TGTGCCTGGAGAAACGACAGGGTCTATGGCTACACCTTC
TRBV7-3	TRBD2	TRBJ2-3	-	CASSVAGGPTDTQYF	TGTGCCAGCAGCGTAGCGGGGGGGCCAACAGATACGCAGTATTTT
TRBV12-5	-	TRBJ2-7	-	CASGPSRGRPTYEQYF	TGTGCTAGTGGCCCATCCCGGGGTCGACCTACCTACGAGCAGTACTTC
TRBV6-5	-	TRBJ1-2	few	CATNRAEYGYTF	TGTGCCACCAACAGGGCTGAATATGGCTACACCTTC